This TCR beta chain is from a study of cytomegalovirus exposure and HLA in healthy donors. Study as a whole: Earlier findings included roughly 120 million unique TCR beta sequences obtained from 180 million or so T cells. General study points: A later analysis found most CMV-associated TCR beta chains apparently HLA-restricted. A later analysis showed HLA-associated TCR beta chains outstripping equally common others in clonal expansion. Earlier findings revealed that most TCR beta V segments proved productive either about 90% or about 30% of the time.

Amplification used 60 Vbeta primers and 13 Jbeta primers. The repertoire was sequenced with immunoSEQ multiplex PCR; TCRdb's copy has only in-frame clones and lacks some. This table holds some 77,000 clones, 79% found once. For this clone: Its specificity is unknown.

Germline-derived CDR1 and CDR2 are MDHEN and SYDVKM. V shed 10 bases and J 6 bases; nucleotides not matched to a gene: 18. CDR3 length: 16 amino acids. The source material was PBMCs. V usage is TRBV28 and J usage is TRBJ1-2; 9 nucleotides match TRBD1. The sequence was collected from a man aged 25-45 years in good health and CMV-seronegative. CDR3 amino acids: CATRRGQGIRGDGYTF. CDR3 coding DNA: TGTGCCACAAGAAGAGGACAGGGGATTCGGGGAGATGGCTACACCTTC.